This record concerns one T cell receptor (beta chain) sequence. The data originate from a study of technical replicates of blood from a few donors. The CDR3 totals 13 residues. Germline V gene sequence: CDR1 MNHNS, CDR2 SASEGT. The V segment lost 7 bases and the J segment 8 bases; nucleotides outside the gene matches: 7. Assay: immunoSEQ multiplex PCR; the TCRdb copy retains only in-frame clones and omits some. Of around 70,000 clones in the sample, 95% to 97% were seen once. The J gene is TRBJ1-4, the V gene TRBV6-1, with 7 bases aligning to TRBD1. This TCR came from a human donor in good health. The sequencing input was T cells isolated from PBMCs. CDR3 region: CASNRGLEEKLFF. In nucleotides, the CDR3 is TGTGCCAGCAACAGGGGCCTTGAGGAAAAACTGTTTTTT.